The TCR beta chain described here comes from a study of cytomegalovirus exposure and HLA in healthy donors. A multiplex PCR was run with 60 Vbeta primers and 13 Jbeta primers. TCRdb keeps only in-frame clones here, not all; method: immunoSEQ multiplex PCR. The table shows more than 150,000 clones, with approximately 80% occurring only once. The CDR3 contains 16 residues. Germline-derived CDR1 and CDR2 are SGHTA and FQGNSA. Trimming shortened V by 2 bases and J by 3 bases, and 14 bases separated the two germline ends. This clone has just one count. Material: PBMCs. The TCR originated in a woman aged 18-35 years in good health and CMV-seronegative. V is TRBV7-2 and J is TRBJ2-4; no definite D call. The CDR3 reads CASSLFRGQNKNIQYF. The CDR3, as DNA: TGTGCCAGCAGCTTATTCCGCGGTCAGAACAAAAACATTCAGTACTTC.